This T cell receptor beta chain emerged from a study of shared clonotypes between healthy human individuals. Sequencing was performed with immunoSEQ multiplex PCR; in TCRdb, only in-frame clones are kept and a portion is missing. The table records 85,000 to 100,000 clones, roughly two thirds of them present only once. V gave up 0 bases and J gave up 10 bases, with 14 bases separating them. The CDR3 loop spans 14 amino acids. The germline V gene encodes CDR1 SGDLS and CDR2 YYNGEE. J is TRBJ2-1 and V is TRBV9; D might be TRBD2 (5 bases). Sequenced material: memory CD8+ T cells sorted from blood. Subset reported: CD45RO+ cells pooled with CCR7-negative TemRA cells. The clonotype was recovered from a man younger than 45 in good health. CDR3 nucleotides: TGTGCCAGCAGCGTAGGAGGTAGGGAGTGGGAGCAGTTCTTC. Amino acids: CASSVGGREWEQFF.